This T cell receptor (beta chain) came from a study of cytomegalovirus exposure and HLA in healthy donors. J was trimmed by 9 bases and V by 3 bases; bases with no gene match: 26. The CDR3 loop spans 22 amino acids. Germline assignment: CDR1 SGHRS and CDR2 YFSETQ. Amplification used 60 Vbeta primers and 13 Jbeta primers. Produced via immunoSEQ multiplex PCR; TCRdb's table is partial and in-frame only. Of under 200,000 clones in the sample, around nine tenths were seen once. The receptor's source is a woman aged 25 to 39 in good health and CMV-seronegative. The chain uses TRBV5-1 and TRBJ2-1; 14 bases fit TRBD2. The sample comprised PBMCs. CDR3 region: CASSSNPSRLAGGIRAGPEQFF. CDR3 DNA sequence: TGCGCCAGCAGCTCGAACCCCTCTCGACTAGCGGGAGGGATCAGAGCCGGGCCTGAGCAGTTCTTC.